Sequencing of this T cell receptor (beta chain) was carried out in a study of control samples from healthy donors and cancer patients (dated by TCRdb to between 2020 and 2021). The method was the immunoSEQ multiplex PCR assay. In TCRdb, the immuneACCESS table is reduced to in-frame sequences with V and J assigned. These tables do not hold every clone; where another copy was compared, an unresolved V gene accounts for under half, and the others remain unexplained. The sample data list 150,000 to 200,000 clones, and roughly 90% of these were observed just once. Of the sample, 1.2% to 1.5% is held by the ten largest clones. The germline V gene sets CDR1 to SGHRS and CDR2 to YFSETQ. V is reduced by 0 bases and J by 5 bases, leaving a spacing of 6 bases between them. Reading from cysteine to phenylalanine, the CDR3 counts 13 amino acids. The only DNA kept is the CDR3, 39 bases in frame from the first base.

Note on this clone: There is no known antigen for this receptor. No quality values exist for individual bases; no much larger clone is one base distant. Other DNA sequences of this sample code for an identical CDR3.

The material sequenced was blood. The clonotype was recovered from a woman in her fifties or sixties in good health. The chain was built from TRBV5-1 and TRBJ2-1; the D gene assignment is ambiguous. The CDR3 region has the sequence CASSLGQDNEQFF. The sequenced DNA is TGCGCCAGCAGCTTGGGTCAAGACAATGAGCAGTTCTTC.